The present T cell receptor (beta chain) was sequenced within a study of cytomegalovirus exposure and HLA in healthy donors. Deletions cut 4 bases from V and 6 bases from J, with 20 bases between. The V gene's germline CDR1 is SGHRS and CDR2 YFSETQ. The CDR3 extends over 16 amino acids. PCR used 60 Vbeta primers and 13 Jbeta primers. In the original processing: A later analysis counted around 80 million unique TCR beta chains, some 12 million shared. Generated by immunoSEQ multiplex PCR, the TCRdb table keeps only in-frame clones and is missing some. The D gene and trimming were derived from the DNA, and the V and J assignments and clone size from that table. This sample has over 110,000 clones; about 80% occur once, and the top ten carry around 6.6%.

The chain employs TRBV5-1 and TRBJ2-1; possible D gene TRBD2, 7 bases. The sequencing input was PBMCs. This receptor was obtained from a woman aged 40 to 49 in good health and CMV-seropositive. The CDR3 DNA reads as TGCGCCAGCAGCCCGCAGAGGGGGGGGAGCGGCAATGAGCAGTTCTTC. Translating gives CASSPQRGGSGNEQFF.